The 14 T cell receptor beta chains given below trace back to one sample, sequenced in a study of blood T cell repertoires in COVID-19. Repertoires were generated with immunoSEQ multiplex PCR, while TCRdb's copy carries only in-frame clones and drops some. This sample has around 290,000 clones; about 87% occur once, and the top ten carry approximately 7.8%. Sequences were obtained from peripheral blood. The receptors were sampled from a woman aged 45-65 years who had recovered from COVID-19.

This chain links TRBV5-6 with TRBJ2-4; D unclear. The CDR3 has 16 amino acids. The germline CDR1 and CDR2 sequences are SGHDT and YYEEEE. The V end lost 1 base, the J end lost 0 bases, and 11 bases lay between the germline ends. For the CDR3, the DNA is TGTGCCAGCAGCTTGTGGGCCAGCTTAGCCAAAAACATTCAGTACTTC. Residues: CASSLWASLAKNIQYF.

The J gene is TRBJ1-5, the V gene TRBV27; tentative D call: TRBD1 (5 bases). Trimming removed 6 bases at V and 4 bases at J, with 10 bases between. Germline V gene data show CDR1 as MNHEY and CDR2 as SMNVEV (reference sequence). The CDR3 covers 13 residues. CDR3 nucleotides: TGTGCCAGCAGCATAAGGGGAAATCAGCCCCAGCATTTT. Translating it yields CASSIRGNQPQHF.

The chain's CDR3 is CSVTQPVQRGQFF. The CDR3 DNA follows: TGCAGCGTTACCCAACCCGTCCAAAGAGGTCAGTTCTTC. The chain employs TRBV29-1 and TRBJ2-1, with unresolved D. Germline lookup yields CDR1 SQVTM and CDR2 ANQGSEA. V lost 5 bases, J lost 13 bases, and 21 bases lay in between. The CDR3 has 13 amino acids.

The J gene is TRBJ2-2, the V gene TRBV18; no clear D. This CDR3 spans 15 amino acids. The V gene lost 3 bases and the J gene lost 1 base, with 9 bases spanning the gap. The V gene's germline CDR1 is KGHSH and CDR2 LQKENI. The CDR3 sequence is CASSPTRQNTGELFF. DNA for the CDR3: TGTGCCAGCTCACCCACCCGACAGAACACCGGGGAGCTGTTTTTT.

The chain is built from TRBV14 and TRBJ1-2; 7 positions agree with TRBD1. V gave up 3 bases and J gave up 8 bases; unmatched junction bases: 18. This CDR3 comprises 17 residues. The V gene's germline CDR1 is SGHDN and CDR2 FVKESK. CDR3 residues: CASSHAGGWDRIGGYTF. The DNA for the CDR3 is TGTGCCAGCAGCCACGCAGGGGGATGGGACCGGATCGGGGGCTACACCTTC.

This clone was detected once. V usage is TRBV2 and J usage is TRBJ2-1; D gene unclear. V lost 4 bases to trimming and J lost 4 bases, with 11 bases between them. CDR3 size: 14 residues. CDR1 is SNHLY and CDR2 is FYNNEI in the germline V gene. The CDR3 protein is CASSVVIDYNEQFF. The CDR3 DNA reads TGTGCCAGCAGTGTTGTCATAGATTACAATGAGCAGTTCTTC.

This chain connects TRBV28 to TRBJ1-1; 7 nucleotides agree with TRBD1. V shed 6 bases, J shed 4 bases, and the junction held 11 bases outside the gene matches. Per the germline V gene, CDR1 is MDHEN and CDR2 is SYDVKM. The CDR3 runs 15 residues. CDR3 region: CASRSDRAVGTEAFF. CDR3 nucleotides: TGTGCCAGCAGATCCGACAGGGCCGTAGGCACTGAAGCTTTCTTT.

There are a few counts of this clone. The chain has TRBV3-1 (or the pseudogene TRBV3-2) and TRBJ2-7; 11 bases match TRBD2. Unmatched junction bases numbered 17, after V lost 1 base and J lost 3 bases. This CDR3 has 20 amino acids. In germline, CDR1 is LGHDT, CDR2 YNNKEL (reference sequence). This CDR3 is CASSQGVLASGGPSHYEQYF. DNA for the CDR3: TGTGCCAGCAGCCAAGGGGTCTTGGCTAGCGGGGGGCCAAGTCACTACGAGCAGTACTTC.

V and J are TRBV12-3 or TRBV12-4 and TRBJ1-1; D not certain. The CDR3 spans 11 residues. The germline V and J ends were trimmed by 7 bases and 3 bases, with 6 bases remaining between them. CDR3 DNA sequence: TGTGCCAGCACCGCGTACACTGAAGCTTTCTTT. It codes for CASTAYTEAFF.

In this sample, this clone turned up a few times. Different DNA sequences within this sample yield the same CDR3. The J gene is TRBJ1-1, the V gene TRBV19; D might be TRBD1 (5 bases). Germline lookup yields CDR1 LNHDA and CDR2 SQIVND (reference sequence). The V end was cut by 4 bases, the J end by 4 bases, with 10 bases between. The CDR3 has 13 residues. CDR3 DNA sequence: TGTGCCAGTAGTACTCAGGGAAGCACTGAAGCTTTCTTT. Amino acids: CASSTQGSTEAFF. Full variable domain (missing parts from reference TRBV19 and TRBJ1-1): DGGITQSPKYLFRKEGQNVTLSCEQNLNHDAMYWYRQDPGQGLRLIYYSQIVNDFQKGDIAEGYSVSREKKESFPLTVTSAQKNPTAFYLCASSTQGSTEAFFGQGTRLTVV.

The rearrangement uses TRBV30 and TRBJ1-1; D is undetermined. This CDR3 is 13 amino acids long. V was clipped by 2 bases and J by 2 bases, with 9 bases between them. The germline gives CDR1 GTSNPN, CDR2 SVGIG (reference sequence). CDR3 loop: CAWSPGGNTEAFF. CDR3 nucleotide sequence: TGTGCCTGGAGTCCGGGAGGTAACACTGAAGCTTTCTTT.

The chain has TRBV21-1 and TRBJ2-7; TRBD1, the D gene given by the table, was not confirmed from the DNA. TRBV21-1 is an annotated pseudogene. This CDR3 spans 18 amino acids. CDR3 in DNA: TGTGCCAGCAGCAACCTACTCCGGGACAGGGGATCGTCCTACGAGCAGTACTTC. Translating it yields CASSNLLRDRGSSYEQYF.

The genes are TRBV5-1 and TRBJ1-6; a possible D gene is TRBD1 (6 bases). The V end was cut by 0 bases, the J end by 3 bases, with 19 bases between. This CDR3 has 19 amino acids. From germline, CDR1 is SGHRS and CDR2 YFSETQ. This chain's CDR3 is CASSLGTRDIKRYNSPLHF. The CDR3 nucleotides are TGCGCCAGCAGCTTGGGGACCCGGGACATAAAACGCTATAATTCACCCCTCCACTTT.

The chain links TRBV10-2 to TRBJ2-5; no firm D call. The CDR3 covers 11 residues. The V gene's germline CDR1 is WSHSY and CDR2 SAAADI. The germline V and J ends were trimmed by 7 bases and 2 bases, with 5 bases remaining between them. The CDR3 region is CASIGQETQYF. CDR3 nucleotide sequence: TGCGCCAGCATCGGGCAAGAGACCCAGTACTTC.